This T cell receptor beta chain was identified in a study of T cell changes during pregnancy in multiple sclerosis (dated by TCRdb to between 2018 and 2020). About the full investigation: In women with multiple sclerosis, the researchers looked at how the T cell repertoire shifted as pregnancy progressed.

The CDR3 starts with the cysteine, ends with the phenylalanine, and has 11 residues. Only CDR3 DNA remains: 33 bases, in frame from the first base. From a lookup of the germline V gene (reference sequence), CDR1 and CDR2 are PRHDT and FYEKMQ. V loses 5 bases, J loses 4 bases, and the germline ends lie 2 bases apart. Note on this clone: Its antigen is still unknown. The input lacks base qualities; no much larger clone sits a single base away. Other DNA variants within this sample encode the same CDR3.

Libraries were made using the immunoSEQ multiplex PCR assay. TCRdb carries this immuneACCESS record with in-frame sequences only. Its versions omit some clonotypes, under half of them owing to an unresolved V gene in the studies checked, with the rest unexplained. The sample table lists under 60,000 clones, about 89% of them with a count of one. About a tenth of the sample rests with the top ten. The chain couples TRBV13 to TRBJ2-2; no D gene is confidently identified. The origin of this receptor is a female donor with multiple sclerosis, enrolled in a pregnancy study. The sequencing used CD8+ T cells from peripheral blood mononuclear cells, collected after pregnancy. This receptor carries the CDR3 CASSLTGELFF. Read as DNA, the sequence is TGTGCCAGCAGCCTCACCGGGGAGCTGTTTTTT.